Listed below are T cell receptor beta chains from one sample, sequenced in a study of blood T cell repertoires in COVID-19. Profiling relied on immunoSEQ multiplex PCR, and the TCRdb table lists in-frame clones only, not all of them. Of 150,000 or so clones listed, around 80% were seen once; the top ten hold 0.5% to 0.65%. The specimen was peripheral blood. The receptors shown here come from a man in his 60s with acute or convalescent COVID-19. The CDR3 runs from the conserved cysteine through the conserved F or W. The order of the fields is clone size, D gene, V gene, J gene, CDR3 DNA, CDR3 protein. D genes are given only for firm matches. Not all rows give a size; the values are once, few, many and, for expanded clones, a class.

clone size: .; D gene: TRBD1; V gene: TRBV27; J gene: TRBJ1-5; CDR3 DNA: TGTGCCAGTCGCATTACAGGGGGCAATCAGCCCCAGCATTTT; CDR3 protein: CASRITGGNQPQHF
clone size: .; D gene: .; V gene: TRBV2; J gene: TRBJ1-1; CDR3 DNA: TGTGCCAGCAGTGTCCGGACAGTGAACACTGAAGCTTTCTTT; CDR3 protein: CASSVRTVNTEAFF
clone size: .; D gene: .; V gene: TRBV27; J gene: TRBJ2-1; CDR3 DNA: TGTGCCACTACCTCCAACAGCGGAAGTGCAAGGGAGCAGTTCTTC; CDR3 protein: CATTSNSGSAREQFF
clone size: .; D gene: .; V gene: TRBV6-5; J gene: TRBJ2-5; CDR3 DNA: TGTGCCAGCAGTTACCCTACAGGGTCCAGGGGGACCCAGTACTTC; CDR3 protein: CASSYPTGSRGTQYF
clone size: .; D gene: TRBD1; V gene: TRBV30; J gene: TRBJ2-2; CDR3 DNA: TGTGCCTGGAGCTTGGGACAGGGGGCGGGGGAGCTGTTTTTT; CDR3 protein: CAWSLGQGAGELFF
clone size: few; D gene: .; V gene: TRBV9; J gene: TRBJ1-2; CDR3 DNA: TGTGCCAGCAGCCCCCTGGGAGGCTATGGCTACACCTTC; CDR3 protein: CASSPLGGYGYTF
clone size: few; D gene: TRBD1; V gene: TRBV2; J gene: TRBJ1-2; CDR3 DNA: TGTGCCAGCAGTGAAGGTCCCGGGACAGGAAGGGTCTATGGCTACACCTTC; CDR3 protein: CASSEGPGTGRVYGYTF
clone size: .; D gene: TRBD1; V gene: TRBV7-2; J gene: TRBJ1-2; CDR3 DNA: TGTGCCAGCAGCTTAGACAGGGGTGGAGGAGGCTACACCTTC; CDR3 protein: CASSLDRGGGGYTF
clone size: .; D gene: TRBD2; V gene: TRBV5-1; J gene: TRBJ2-2; CDR3 DNA: TGCGCCAGCAGCTTGAATAGCGGGAGTGGGACCGGGGAGCTGTTTTTT; CDR3 protein: CASSLNSGSGTGELFF
clone size: .; D gene: .; V gene: TRBV6-2/TRBV6-3; J gene: TRBJ2-3; CDR3 DNA: TGTGCCAGCAGTTACTCTGGACAGGGACTACCAGATACGCAGTATTTT; CDR3 protein: CASSYSGQGLPDTQYF
clone size: .; D gene: .; V gene: TRBV9; J gene: TRBJ2-7; CDR3 DNA: TGTGCCAGCAGCGGGGGGACAGGGCGAGCGGGAGAGAGCGAGCAGTACTTC; CDR3 protein: CASSGGTGRAGESEQYF
clone size: .; D gene: .; V gene: TRBV6-6; J gene: TRBJ2-5; CDR3 DNA: TGTGCCAGCACTAAGAGGGGGGGAGGCGAGACCCAGTACTTC; CDR3 protein: CASTKRGGGETQYF
clone size: .; D gene: .; V gene: TRBV27; J gene: TRBJ1-5; CDR3 DNA: TGTGCCAGCGGACTCAGCAATCAGCCCCAGCATTTT; CDR3 protein: CASGLSNQPQHF
clone size: few; D gene: TRBD2; V gene: TRBV4-1; J gene: TRBJ2-7; CDR3 DNA: TGCGCCAGCAGCCAGGAACCGGGACTAGCGGTCTACGAGCAGTACTTC; CDR3 protein: CASSQEPGLAVYEQYF
clone size: .; D gene: .; V gene: TRBV28; J gene: TRBJ1-6; CDR3 DNA: TGTGCCAGCACCAAGGGCGGGTCGGCTAGGAATTCACCCCTCCACTTT; CDR3 protein: CASTKGGSARNSPLHF